The 21 T cell receptor beta chains listed next were all sequenced from one sample in a study of cytomegalovirus exposure and HLA in healthy donors. The PCR used 60 Vbeta and 13 Jbeta primers. Method: immunoSEQ multiplex PCR; TCRdb's copy keeps in-frame clones and lacks some. The sample shows more than 85,000 clones, about 81% of them seen only once. Material: PBMCs. The receptor set was obtained from a man aged 25 to 40 in good health and CMV-seronegative.

This chain uses TRBV9 with TRBJ1-5; 7 nucleotides line up with TRBD1. The germline V gene encodes CDR1 SGDLS and CDR2 YYNGEE. The CDR3 length is 14 residues. The J segment lost 5 bases and the V segment lost 0 bases, leaving 2 bases of the junction unmatched. The CDR3 sequence is CASSVGTGDQPQHF. The CDR3 DNA reads TGTGCCAGCAGCGTAGGAACAGGGGATCAGCCCCAGCATTTT.

Only a few counts were recorded for this clone. The rearrangement joins TRBV6-5 to TRBJ1-4, with 8 bases fitting TRBD1. This CDR3 region has 14 residues. CDR1 is MNHEY, CDR2 SVGAGI, per germline. V gave up 5 bases and J gave up 4 bases; unmatched junction bases: 3. Here the CDR3 reads CASSGDRNNEKLFF. CDR3 in DNA: TGTGCCAGCAGTGGGGACAGGAATAATGAAAAACTGTTTTTT.

The chain employs TRBV5-1 and TRBJ2-5, with D perhaps TRBD1 (6 bases). Judging by the DNA end, TRBJ2-7 fits better; the J call may be wrong. Germline CDR1 SGHRS, CDR2 YFSETQ. The CDR3 has 15 residues. CDR3 DNA sequence: TGCGCCAGCAGCTTACAGGGCTCGGAATCCTACGAGCAGTACTTC. This encodes CASSLQGSESYEQYF.

The chain carries TRBV5-1 and TRBJ2-4; tentative D call: TRBD1 (5 bases). The CDR3 is 16 amino acids. Per germline, CDR1 SGHRS and CDR2 YFSETQ. V was clipped by 0 bases and J by 0 bases, with 10 bases between them. The CDR3 coding sequence is TGCGCCAGCAGCTTGGAGGGGCTCTTAGCCAAAAACATTCAGTACTTC. Translating gives CASSLEGLLAKNIQYF.

This clone has just a few counts. The chain recombines TRBV19 with TRBJ2-7; the D gene is possibly TRBD1 (6 bases). CDR3 length: 14 residues. CDR1 is LNHDA and CDR2 is SQIVND in the germline V gene (reference sequence). Trimming shortened V by 5 bases and J by 4 bases, and 15 bases separated the two germline ends. The DNA of the CDR3 is TGTGCCAGTAGTCTCGGAGCAGGGGAATACGAGCAGTACTTC. Protein product: CASSLGAGEYEQYF.

The chain is built from TRBV27 and TRBJ2-1; D perhaps matches TRBD1 (6 bases). The V and J ends lost 6 bases and 3 bases respectively, with 18 bases between them. This CDR3 spans 16 amino acids. The V gene's germline CDR1 is MNHEY and CDR2 SMNVEV (reference sequence). As DNA, the CDR3 is TGTGCCAGCAGCCCATGGGGGCAGGGAAACTACAATGAGCAGTTCTTC. Its translation: CASSPWGQGNYNEQFF.

The rearrangement uses TRBV9 and TRBJ2-2; no clear D. CDR1 and CDR2 (germline): SGDLS, YYNGEE. The ends were cut back, 3 bases at V and 0 bases at J, with 6 bases in the middle. The CDR3 contains 14 residues. In DNA, the CDR3 is TGTGCCAGCAGCGCCTTCGCGAACACCGGGGAGCTGTTTTTT. Amino acids: CASSAFANTGELFF.

The chain joins TRBV14 to TRBJ2-4; no clear D gene. V shed 2 bases and J shed 5 bases, with 7 bases lying between them. Germline V CDR1 and CDR2: SGHDN, FVKESK. The CDR3 has 13 amino acids. CDR3 DNA: TGTGCCAGCAGCCAAATCACTCAAAACATTCAGTACTTC. This gives the protein CASSQITQNIQYF.

The rearrangement joins TRBV6-5 to TRBJ1-2, with 7 bases aligning to TRBD1. Germline V gene data show CDR1 as MNHEY and CDR2 as SVGAGI. Trimming at V came to 6 bases and at J to 2 bases, leaving 9 bases not matched to a gene. The CDR3 covers 15 residues. The CDR3 is CASSFRRGRNYGYTF. CDR3 sequence (DNA): TGTGCCAGCAGCTTCCGGAGGGGGCGAAACTATGGCTACACCTTC.

The V call is TRBV20-1, the J call TRBJ1-1; D gene uncertain. The germline V gene has CDR1 DFQATT and CDR2 SNEGSKA (reference sequence). The CDR3 is made up of 11 amino acids. Trimming pared 6 bases from V and 3 bases from J, leaving 8 bases between. CDR3 DNA sequence: TGCAGTGCCCCCACGGACACTGAAGCTTTCTTT. Encoded protein: CSAPTDTEAFF.

The chain recombines TRBV4-1 with TRBJ1-5; D perhaps matches TRBD1 (6 bases). Germline CDR1 and CDR2: MGHRA and YSYEKL. V was shortened by 0 bases and J by 6 bases, with 18 bases between the two germline ends. This CDR3 comprises 17 residues. The CDR3 nucleotides are TGCGCCAGCAGCCAAGAAAAGGGGGAGGGGCTGGCTCAGCCCCAGCATTTT. Its protein is CASSQEKGEGLAQPQHF.

In its sample, this clone was seen once. The chain carries TRBV7-6 and TRBJ1-5, with D tentatively TRBD1 (5 bases). CDR3 length: 14 amino acids. Per the germline V gene, CDR1 is SGHVS and CDR2 is FNYEAQ. V was clipped by 4 bases and J by 8 bases, with 15 bases between them. CDR3 in DNA: TGTGCCAGCAGCTCTGGACAACCTGGGGAGCCCCAGCATTTT. Amino acids: CASSSGQPGEPQHF.

The chain couples TRBV30 to TRBJ1-5; 7 nucleotides match TRBD1. J lost 5 bases, V lost 2 bases, and 6 bases had no gene match. There are 14 residues in the CDR3. The germline V gene has CDR1 GTSNPN and CDR2 SVGIG (reference sequence). The CDR3 is CAWSLGTADQPQHF. Written as DNA, the CDR3 is TGTGCCTGGAGTCTAGGGACAGCAGATCAGCCCCAGCATTTT.

The chain combines TRBV5-1 with TRBJ2-3; D call uncertain. Germline assignment: CDR1 SGHRS and CDR2 YFSETQ. V lost 6 bases, J lost 0 bases, and 11 bases lay in between. There are 14 residues in the CDR3. Written as DNA, the CDR3 is TGCGCCAGCAAGACAATTACGAGCACAGATACGCAGTATTTT. Translating it yields CASKTITSTDTQYF.

This clone was detected ten times or more. The J gene is TRBJ2-5, the V gene TRBV7-6, with 8 bases fitting TRBD1. After removal of 5 bases from V and 5 bases from J, the junction contained 7 bases not matched to a gene. Germline V CDR1 and CDR2: SGHVS, FNYEAQ. The CDR3 covers 14 residues. The chain's CDR3 is CASSQDQGAETQYF. Here the CDR3 DNA reads TGTGCCAGCAGCCAGGATCAGGGGGCTGAGACCCAGTACTTC.

This clone turned up a few times. This sequence joins TRBV28 and TRBJ2-7; D remains unclear. Trimming cost V 6 bases and J 5 bases, with 23 bases left between them. Germline values: CDR1 MDHEN, CDR2 SYDVKM. The CDR3 has 16 amino acids. The CDR3 region is CASRPRPQDKTHEQYF. DNA for the CDR3: TGTGCCAGCAGACCTCGGCCGCAGGATAAAACTCACGAGCAGTACTTC.

The chain combines TRBV4-1 with TRBJ1-2; 7 bases map to TRBD1. The germline V gene encodes CDR1 MGHRA and CDR2 YSYEKL. The CDR3 sequence is 15 residues long. J was trimmed by 8 bases and V by 0 bases; bases with no gene match: 9. The CDR3 sequence is CASSQDDLGQAGYTF. For the CDR3, the DNA is TGCGCCAGCAGCCAAGATGACCTTGGACAGGCCGGCTACACCTTC.

This clone showed up just once. The rearrangement joins TRBV4-2 to TRBJ2-3; 10 bases align to TRBD2. This CDR3 region has 17 residues. CDR1 is LGHNA, CDR2 YNFKEQ, per germline. The V and J ends lost 4 bases and 0 bases, in that order; junction bases with no gene match: 7. The CDR3 DNA reads TGTGCCAGCAGCCCCATGGGACTAGCGCCAAGCACAGATACGCAGTATTTT. Translation: CASSPMGLAPSTDTQYF.

This chain links TRBV7-9 with TRBJ1-4, with 10 bases lining up with TRBD1. Germline CDR1 is SEHNR and CDR2 is FQNEAQ (reference sequence). V was clipped by 5 bases and J by 4 bases; unmatched bases: 13. This CDR3 is 18 amino acids long. In DNA form, the CDR3 reads TGTGCCAGCAGCCGCCTATCCGGGACAGGGGCCGTTAATGAAAAACTGTTTTTT. Protein: CASSRLSGTGAVNEKLFF.

Note on this clone: One end of the junction is discordant with germline, which a read error may explain. V gene TRBV7-2 combines with J gene TRBJ2-7; 9 nucleotides line up with TRBD1. The CDR3 spans 15 residues. The germline gives CDR1 SGHTA, CDR2 FQGNSA. CDR3 loop: CASSQSRDRVYEQYF. The DNA of the CDR3 is TGCGCCAGCAGCCAATCCCGGGACAGGGTCTACGAGCAGTACTTC.

The rearrangement joins TRBV7-9 to TRBJ2-7, with no clear D. The length of the CDR3 is 12 residues. Trimming shortened V by 6 bases and J by 3 bases, and 9 bases separated the two germline ends. Germline lookup yields CDR1 SEHNR and CDR2 FQNEAQ (reference sequence). CDR3 sequence: CASSWSGYEQYF. The CDR3 DNA is TGTGCCAGCAGTTGGTCGGGCTACGAGCAGTACTTC.